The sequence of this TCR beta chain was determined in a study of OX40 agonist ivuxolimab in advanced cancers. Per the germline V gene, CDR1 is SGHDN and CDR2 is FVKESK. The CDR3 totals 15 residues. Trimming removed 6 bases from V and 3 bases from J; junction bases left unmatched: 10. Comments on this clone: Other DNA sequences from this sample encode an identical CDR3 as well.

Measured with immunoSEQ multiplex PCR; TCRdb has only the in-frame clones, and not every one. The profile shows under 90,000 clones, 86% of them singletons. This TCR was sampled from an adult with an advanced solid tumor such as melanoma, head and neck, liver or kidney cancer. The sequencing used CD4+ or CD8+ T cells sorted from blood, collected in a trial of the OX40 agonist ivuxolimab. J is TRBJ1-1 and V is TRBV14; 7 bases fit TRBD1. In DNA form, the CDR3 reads TGTGCCAGCAGACCCTATACAGGGGTGGACACTGAAGCTTTCTTT. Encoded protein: CASRPYTGVDTEAFF.